The text below deals with one T cell receptor beta chain. The sample comes from a study of T cells after yellow fever vaccination. Study summary: SMART-Seq v4 Ultra Low Input prepared the low-cell-number fractions.

This CDR3 has 14 residues. V was shortened by 8 bases and J by 2 bases, with 17 bases between the two germline ends. Germline V gene lookup returns CDR1 SGHKS and CDR2 YYEKEE (reference sequence). Template switching by 5'RACE produced TCR cDNA, adding a universal primer site and UMIs. Each CDR3 protein gets one entry after TCRdb re-called the 5' RACE reads with MiXCR. Of about 58,000 distinct CDR3 sequences listed, more than 5.5% were seen once; the top ten hold approximately 41%. J is TRBJ2-7 and V is TRBV5-5; perhaps TRBD2 as D (6 bases). This TCR was sampled from a man between 18 and 29 years old who received the YFV17D yellow fever vaccine. The sequenced sample was CD8+ T cells sorted from PBMCs, obtained on the day of the first yellow fever vaccination. CDR3 sequence reads: CASGGHWGAYEQYF. The CDR3 DNA sequence: TGTGCCAGTGGTGGCCATTGGGGGGCCTACGAGCAGTACTTC.